This T cell receptor (beta chain) originates from a study of blood T cell repertoires in COVID-19. There are 11 residues in the CDR3. Trimming pared 4 bases from V and 10 bases from J, leaving 9 bases between. Some clones are missing from TCRdb's copy, which holds only in-frame ones; the method was immunoSEQ multiplex PCR. Counted here are 200,000 to 250,000 clones, 87% occurring once; the ten biggest clones make up 1.9%. The TCR comes from a man aged 35 to 55 with active or convalescent COVID-19. J is TRBJ2-3 and V is TRBV12-3 or TRBV12-4, with D tentatively TRBD2 (5 bases). The sample taken for sequencing was peripheral blood. The CDR3 DNA reads TGTGCCAGCAGTTACGGGAAGCCGCAGTATTTT. It yields the protein CASSYGKPQYF.